Sequencing of this TCR beta chain was carried out in a study of cytomegalovirus exposure and HLA in healthy donors. This clone was seen a single time. Its antigen is still unknown. General observations from the study: The likely origin of a cluster of highly shared sequence variants was a sequencing artifact. In vitro, a few CMV-associated chains proved specific for CMV antigens. Upon later analysis, TCR association rates were observed to vary by HLA locus, being highest for DRB1 and lowest for HLA-C. Accurate prediction of HLA-A and HLA-B alleles (for most subjects) was reportedly achieved from TCR beta sequences.

In the PCR, 60 Vbeta and 13 Jbeta primers were used. Sequencing was performed with immunoSEQ multiplex PCR; in TCRdb, only in-frame clones are kept and a portion is missing. The repertoire holds 95,000 or so clones, around 81% seen once, with under 5.5% in the top ten. CDR3 length: 12 residues. Trimming stripped 6 bases from V and 6 bases from J, with 11 bases between. Per germline, CDR1 SQVTM and CDR2 ANQGSEA. The specimen sequenced was PBMCs. The chain employs TRBV29-1 and TRBJ1-4; TRBD1 might be the D (5 bases). The sequence came from a woman between 70 and 85 years old in good health and CMV-seropositive. The CDR3 coding sequence is TGCAGCGTCTCGCGGGGGGATGAAAAACTGTTTTTT. Translating it yields CSVSRGDEKLFF.